This entry describes one T cell receptor (beta chain). The data derive from a study of STAT5B mutations in CD4+ large granular lymphocyte leukemia. V dropped 4 bases and J dropped 6; count of bases not matched to a gene: 7. This CDR3 has 15 amino acids. Germline-derived CDR1 and CDR2 are SGHAT and FQNNGV. Data came from immunoSEQ multiplex PCR; TCRdb stores just in-frame clones and leaves some out. The sample includes about 40,000 clones, approximately 80% of them seen just once. The sequenced sample consisted of CD4+ T cells from blood buffy coats. The TCR sequence derives from a human donor in good health. The chain combines TRBV11-2 with TRBJ1-5; 9 bases are shared with TRBD1. CDR3 region: CASSSTGGAGQPQHF. CDR3 DNA sequence: TGTGCCAGCAGCTCAACAGGGGGCGCGGGTCAGCCCCAGCATTTT. Combining the CDR3 with reference TRBV11-2 and TRBJ1-5 gives the whole variable domain EAGVAQSPRYKIIEKRQSVAFWCNPISGHATLYWYQQILGQGPKLLIQFQNNGVVDDSQLPKDRFSAERLKGVDSTLKIQPAKLEDSAVYLCASSSTGGAGQPQHFGDGTRLSIL.